Here is one TCR beta chain with its context. The antigen is undetermined. Time point in this sample: week 35, safety follow-up. Alongside topical imiquimod, each dose of vaccine comprised 300 ug of mutant IDH1 20-mer peptide. The table came from immunoSEQ multiplex PCR; TCRdb's copy has only in-frame clones and leaves some out. The sample records approximately 45,000 clones, 80% to 95% being singletons. The data derive from a study of a mutant IDH1 vaccine in newly diagnosed glioma. As for the study in general: Beforehand, treatment had been radiotherapy, temozolomide, or both; the majority received both. V12 fell at week 35 and V13, the study end, at week 47.

The V gene lost 0 bases and the J gene lost 1 base, with 9 bases spanning the gap. The germline V gene encodes CDR1 LGHNA and CDR2 YSLEER. The CDR3 sequence is 15 residues long. The V gene is TRBV4-3, the J gene TRBJ1-2; D unresolved. This sample comprised PBMCs, obtained from a glioma patient whose treatment included an IDH1 peptide vaccine. This clonotype was obtained from a man aged 50 to 59 with glioma. The CDR3 loop is CASSQDRSVNYGYTF. The CDR3 nucleotides are TGCGCCAGCAGCCAAGATCGGTCAGTTAACTATGGCTACACCTTC.